These 17 T cell receptor beta chains share one sample of origin, sequenced in a study of PD-1 blockade in classical Hodgkin lymphoma. Measured with immunoSEQ multiplex PCR; TCRdb has only the in-frame clones, and not every one. Among some 150,000 clones listed, 78% were seen once. Exposure to brentuximab vedotin varied, and each patient had relapsed following autologous stem cell transplantation. The sample in question was peripheral blood mononuclear cells (PBMCs), obtained before the second cycle of nivolumab. These receptors came from a human donor with classical Hodgkin lymphoma.

V gene TRBV6-5 combines with J gene TRBJ1-5; a possible D gene is TRBD1 (5 bases). Germline-derived CDR1 and CDR2 are MNHEY and SVGAGI. The CDR3 runs to 15 residues. With 2 bases removed from V and 1 base from J, the gap between germline ends came to 9 bases. The CDR3 protein is CASSYDGGSNQPQHF. The CDR3 DNA reads as TGTGCCAGCAGTTACGATGGGGGGAGCAATCAGCCCCAGCATTTT.

V gene TRBV5-1 combines with J gene TRBJ1-3; 9 bases are a match to TRBD1. J lost 3 bases, V lost 1 base, and 2 bases had no gene match. The CDR3 totals 15 residues. The germline CDR1 and CDR2 sequences are SGHRS and YFSETQ. CDR3: CASSLRTGDGNTIYF. The CDR3 nucleotides are TGCGCCAGCAGCTTGAGGACAGGGGATGGAAACACCATATATTTT.

This chain uses TRBV7-2 with TRBJ2-2, with TRBD2 as a possible D gene (6 bases). Trimming removed 5 bases from V and 4 bases from J, with 11 bases in between. Per the germline V gene, CDR1 is SGHTA and CDR2 is FQGNSA. This CDR3 comprises 14 residues. CDR3 in amino acids: CASSLRTITGELFF. CDR3 sequence (DNA): TGTGCCAGCAGCCTAAGGACTATCACCGGGGAGCTGTTTTTT.

This CDR3 is CASSSRRGAQYF. Here the CDR3 DNA reads TGTGCCAGCAGCTCTCGAAGGGGGGCCCAGTACTTC. The V call is TRBV7-6, the J call TRBJ2-5, with D tentatively TRBD1 or TRBD2 (6 bases each). The CDR3 consists of 12 residues. The germline V gene encodes CDR1 SGHVS and CDR2 FNYEAQ. V dropped 4 bases and J dropped 9 bases, with 12 bases sitting between them.

The chain is built from TRBV6-5 and TRBJ1-3; 7 nucleotides line up with TRBD1. Trimming took 7 bases from V and 3 from J; bases not matched to a gene: 9. The CDR3 has 15 residues. Per germline, CDR1 MNHEY and CDR2 SVGAGI. The CDR3 sequence: CASTRDRDFGNTIYF. As DNA, the CDR3 is TGTGCCAGCACCAGAGACAGGGACTTTGGAAACACCATATATTTT.

The rearrangement links TRBV30 to TRBJ2-3; 7 positions match TRBD1. This CDR3 region has 14 residues. The V gene's germline CDR1 is GTSNPN and CDR2 SVGIG (reference sequence). Trimming took 3 bases from V and 4 from J; bases not matched to a gene: 7. The chain's CDR3 is CAWRDRQGADTQYF. DNA of the CDR3: TGTGCCTGGAGAGATCGGCAGGGGGCAGATACGCAGTATTTT.

The chain is built from TRBV5-4 and TRBJ1-2; D unclear. CDR3 length: 11 amino acids. V lost 4 bases to trimming and J lost 1 base, with 2 bases between them. Germline-derived CDR1 and CDR2 are SGHNT and YYREEE (reference sequence). The CDR3 protein is CASSGNYGYTF. CDR3 sequence (DNA): TGTGCCAGCAGCGGTAACTATGGCTACACCTTC.

The chain has TRBV19 and TRBJ2-7, with D perhaps matching TRBD2 (5 bases). This CDR3 is built from 11 residues. Germline V lookup: CDR1 LNHDA, CDR2 SQIVND (reference sequence). V shed 3 bases and J shed 7 bases, with 7 bases lying between them. CDR3 protein: CASSIRGEQYF. The CDR3 DNA is TGTGCCAGTAGTATTCGGGGTGAGCAGTACTTC. Filled out from reference TRBV19 and TRBJ2-7, the complete variable domain reads DGGITQSPKYLFRKEGQNVTLSCEQNLNHDAMYWYRQDPGQGLRLIYYSQIVNDFQKGDIAEGYSVSREKKESFPLTVTSAQKNPTAFYLCASSIRGEQYFGPGTRLTVT.

This sequence joins TRBV6-5 and TRBJ1-2; unclear D gene. The V gene's germline CDR1 is MNHEY and CDR2 SVGAGI. V lost 5 bases and J 4 bases, leaving 14 bases between the germline ends. The CDR3 is made up of 14 amino acids. The CDR3 here is CASSAGSILYGYTF. Here the CDR3 DNA reads TGTGCCAGCAGTGCGGGGTCTATCCTCTATGGCTACACCTTC.

This clone has a handful of counts. This chain connects TRBV10-3 to TRBJ2-3; possible D gene TRBD2, 6 bases. CDR1 is ENHRY and CDR2 is SYGVKD in the germline V gene. The CDR3 consists of 14 residues. Trimming took off 3 bases at V and 4 bases at J, with 11 bases between the two ends. Here the CDR3 DNA reads TGTGCCATCAGTGATCAGGGAGGCGCAGATACGCAGTATTTT. Translated: CAISDQGGADTQYF.

This rearrangement joins TRBV10-3 to TRBJ2-3; 8 bases align to TRBD1. Germline-derived CDR1 and CDR2 are ENHRY and SYGVKD. V gave up 10 bases and J gave up 3 bases; unmatched junction bases: 6. The CDR3 is 13 amino acids. The CDR3 region is CATGQGETDTQYF. CDR3 in DNA: TGTGCCACCGGACAGGGTGAGACAGATACGCAGTATTTT.

The chain has TRBV10-3 and TRBJ1-2; weak D call: TRBD1 (6 bases). Germline CDR1 and CDR2: ENHRY and SYGVKD. V shed 4 bases and J shed 7 bases, with 13 bases lying between them. This CDR3 is built from 13 residues. CDR3 nucleotide sequence: TGTGCCATCAGTGCAAGAGGGGGGTTTGGCTACACCTTC. Its protein product is CAISARGGFGYTF.

The chain recombines TRBV11-2 with TRBJ2-2; 14 bases align to TRBD2. J was trimmed by 4 bases and V by 3 bases; bases with no gene match: 4. The CDR3 has 17 amino acids. Germline assignment: CDR1 SGHAT and CDR2 FQNNGV. CDR3 residues: CASSLRTSGGPTGELFF. The CDR3 DNA follows: TGTGCCAGCAGCTTGCGGACTAGCGGGGGGCCCACCGGGGAGCTGTTTTTT.

The chain links TRBV4-1 to TRBJ2-2; D not certain. This CDR3 has 14 amino acids. V lost 0 bases, J lost 1 base, and 3 bases lay in between. Germline CDR1 reads MGHRA; CDR2 reads YSYEKL. The CDR3 DNA reads as TGCGCCAGCAGCCAAGAGGTGAACACCGGGGAGCTGTTTTTT. It encodes CASSQEVNTGELFF.

A few counts support this clone. The chain uses TRBV28 and TRBJ1-1, with 7 nucleotides matching TRBD1. The CDR3 sequence is 15 residues long. CDR1 and CDR2 from the germline V gene are MDHEN and SYDVKM. V lost 5 bases to trimming and J lost 3 bases; unmatched junction nucleotides: 9. DNA of the CDR3: TGTGCCAGCAGTAAAACCCTGACAGGGTACACTGAAGCTTTCTTT. It translates to CASSKTLTGYTEAFF.

The gene calls are TRBV19 and TRBJ1-1; D remains unclear. The CDR3 sequence is 14 residues long. Germline values: CDR1 LNHDA, CDR2 SQIVND (reference sequence). V lost 1 base and J 1 base, leaving 7 bases between the germline ends. The DNA for the CDR3 is TGTGCCAGTAGTATAGGGCGGCAGAACACTGAAGCTTTCTTT. Residues: CASSIGRQNTEAFF.

The chain has TRBV9 and TRBJ2-7; TRBD2 matches 10 bases. Trimming removed 4 bases from V and 5 bases from J; junction bases left unmatched: 12. The CDR3 has 16 residues. Germline CDR1 SGDLS, CDR2 YYNGEE. Written as DNA, the CDR3 is TGTGCCAGCAGCTTGGAGATCCTAGCGGGAGTCCACGAGCAGTACTTC. This codes for CASSLEILAGVHEQYF.